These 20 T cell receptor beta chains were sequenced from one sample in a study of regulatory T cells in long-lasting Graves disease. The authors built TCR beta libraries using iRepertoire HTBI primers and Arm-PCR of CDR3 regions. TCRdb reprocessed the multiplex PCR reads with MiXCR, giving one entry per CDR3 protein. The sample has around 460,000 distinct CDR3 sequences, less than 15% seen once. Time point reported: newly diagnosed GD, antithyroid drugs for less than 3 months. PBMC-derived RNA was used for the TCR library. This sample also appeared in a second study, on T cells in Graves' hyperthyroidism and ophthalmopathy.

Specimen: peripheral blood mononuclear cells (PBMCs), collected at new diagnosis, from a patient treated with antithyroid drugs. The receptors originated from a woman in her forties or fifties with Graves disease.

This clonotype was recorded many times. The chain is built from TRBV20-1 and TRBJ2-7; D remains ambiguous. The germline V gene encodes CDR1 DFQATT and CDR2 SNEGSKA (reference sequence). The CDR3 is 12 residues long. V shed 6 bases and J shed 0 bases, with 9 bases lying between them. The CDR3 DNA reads TGCAGTGCGCCTGGGGACTCCTACGAGCAGTACTTC. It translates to CSAPGDSYEQYF.

The CDR3 spells CASSYSVATNTEAFF. CDR3 coding DNA: TGTGCCAGCAGTTACTCGGTAGCAACCAACACTGAAGCTTTCTTT. J is TRBJ1-1 and V is TRBV6-5; D remains ambiguous. Germline assignment: CDR1 MNHEY and CDR2 SVGAGI. V was pared by 0 bases and J by 2 bases, with 10 bases between. The CDR3 length is 15 residues.

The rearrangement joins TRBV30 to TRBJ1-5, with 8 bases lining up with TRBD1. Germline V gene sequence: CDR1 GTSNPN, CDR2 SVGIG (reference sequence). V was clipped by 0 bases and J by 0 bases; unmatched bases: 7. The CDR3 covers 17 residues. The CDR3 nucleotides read TGTGCCTGGAGTGTACAGGGGGATTCTTATAGCAATCAGCCCCAGCATTTT. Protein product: CAWSVQGDSYSNQPQHF.

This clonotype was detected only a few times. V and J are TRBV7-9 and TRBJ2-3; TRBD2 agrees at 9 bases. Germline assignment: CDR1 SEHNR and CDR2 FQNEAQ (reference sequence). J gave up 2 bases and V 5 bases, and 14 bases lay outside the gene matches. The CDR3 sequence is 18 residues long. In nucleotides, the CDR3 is TGTGCCAGCAGCCAAACCCCGGGACTAGCCGTATCCACAGATACGCAGTATTTT. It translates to CASSQTPGLAVSTDTQYF.

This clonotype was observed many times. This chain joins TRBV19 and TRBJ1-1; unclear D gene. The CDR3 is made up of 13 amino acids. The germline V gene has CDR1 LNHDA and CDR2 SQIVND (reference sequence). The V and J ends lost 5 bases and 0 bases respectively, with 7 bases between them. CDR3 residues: CASSARLNTEAFF. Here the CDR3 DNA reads TGTGCCAGTAGTGCACGATTGAACACTGAAGCTTTCTTT. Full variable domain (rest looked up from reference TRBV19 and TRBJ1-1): DGGITQSPKYLFRKEGQNVTLSCEQNLNHDAMYWYRQDPGQGLRLIYYSQIVNDFQKGDIAEGYSVSREKKESFPLTVTSAQKNPTAFYLCASSARLNTEAFFGQGTRLTVV.

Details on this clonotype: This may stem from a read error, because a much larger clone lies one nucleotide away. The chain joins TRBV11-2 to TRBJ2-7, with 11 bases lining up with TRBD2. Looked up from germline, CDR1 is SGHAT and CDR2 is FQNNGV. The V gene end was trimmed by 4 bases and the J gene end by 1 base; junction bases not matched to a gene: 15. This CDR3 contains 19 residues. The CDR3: CASSSSGTSGFSRSYEQYF. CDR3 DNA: TGTGCCAGCAGCTCATCCGGGACTAGCGGATTTTCAAGGTCCTACGAGCAGTACTTC.

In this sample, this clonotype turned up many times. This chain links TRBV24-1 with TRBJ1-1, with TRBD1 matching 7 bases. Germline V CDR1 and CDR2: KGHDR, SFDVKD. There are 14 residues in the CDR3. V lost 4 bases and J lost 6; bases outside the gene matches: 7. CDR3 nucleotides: TGTGCCACCAGTGAGGCCGGGACAGACCCTGAAGCTTTCTTT. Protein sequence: CATSEAGTDPEAFF.

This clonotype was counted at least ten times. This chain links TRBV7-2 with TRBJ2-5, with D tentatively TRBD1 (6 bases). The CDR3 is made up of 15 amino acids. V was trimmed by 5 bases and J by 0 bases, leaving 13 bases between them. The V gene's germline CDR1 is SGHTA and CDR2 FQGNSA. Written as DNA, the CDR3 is TGTGCCAGCAGCATAAACAGGGTGTACCAAGAGACCCAGTACTTC. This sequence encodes CASSINRVYQETQYF.

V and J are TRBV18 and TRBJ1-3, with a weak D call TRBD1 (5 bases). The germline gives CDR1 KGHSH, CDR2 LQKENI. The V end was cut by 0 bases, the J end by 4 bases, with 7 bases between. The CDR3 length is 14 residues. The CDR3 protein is CASSPPGPGNTIYF. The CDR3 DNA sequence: TGTGCCAGCTCACCACCGGGACCCGGAAACACCATATATTTT. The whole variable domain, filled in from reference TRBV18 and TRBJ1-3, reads NAGVMQNPRHLVRRRGQEARLRCSPMKGHSHVYWYRQLPEEGLKFMVYLQKENIIDESGMPKERFSAEFPKEGPSILRIQQVVRGDSAAYFCASSPPGPGNTIYFGEGSWLTVV.

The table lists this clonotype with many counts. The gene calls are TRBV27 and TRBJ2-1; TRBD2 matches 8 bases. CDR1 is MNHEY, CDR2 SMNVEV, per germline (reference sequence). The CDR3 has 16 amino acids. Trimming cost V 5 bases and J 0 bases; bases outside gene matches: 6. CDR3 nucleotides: TGTGCCAGCAGTACTCCCGGGACTAGCTCCTACAATGAGCAGTTCTTC. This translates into CASSTPGTSSYNEQFF.

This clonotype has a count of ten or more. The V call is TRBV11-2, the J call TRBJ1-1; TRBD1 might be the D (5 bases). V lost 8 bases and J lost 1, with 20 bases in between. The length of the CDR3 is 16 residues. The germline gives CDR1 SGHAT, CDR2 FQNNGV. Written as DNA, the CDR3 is TGTGCCAGCGCAAGACGATCTAGCAGGGCGAACACTGAAGCTTTCTTT. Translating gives CASARRSSRANTEAFF.

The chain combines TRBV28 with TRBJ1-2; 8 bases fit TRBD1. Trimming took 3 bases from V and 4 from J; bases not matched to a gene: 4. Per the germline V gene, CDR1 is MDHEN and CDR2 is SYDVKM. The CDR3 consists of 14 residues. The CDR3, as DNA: TGTGCCAGCAGTTTCCCGGGACAGGTCTATGGCTACACCTTC. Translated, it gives CASSFPGQVYGYTF.

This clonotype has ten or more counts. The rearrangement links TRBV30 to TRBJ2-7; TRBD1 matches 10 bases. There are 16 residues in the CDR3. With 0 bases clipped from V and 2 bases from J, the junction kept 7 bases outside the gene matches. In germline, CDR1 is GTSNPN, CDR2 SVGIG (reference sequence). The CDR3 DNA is TGTGCCTGGAGTGTACTTCCGGGACAGGGGCCCTACGAGCAGTACTTC. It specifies CAWSVLPGQGPYEQYF.

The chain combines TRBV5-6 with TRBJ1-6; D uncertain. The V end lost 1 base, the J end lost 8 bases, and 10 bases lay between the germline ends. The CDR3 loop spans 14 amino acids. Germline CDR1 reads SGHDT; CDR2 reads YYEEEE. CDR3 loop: CASSLLLGDSPLHF. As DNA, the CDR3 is TGTGCCAGCAGCTTGTTACTGGGCGATTCACCCCTCCACTTT.

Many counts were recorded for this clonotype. The CDR3 DNA sequence: TGCGCCAGCAGTGAGTCGGCGGGAGGGGAGTTCTACAATGAGCAGTTCTTC. It encodes CASSESAGGEFYNEQFF. The chain combines TRBV10-1 with TRBJ2-1, with TRBD2 matching over 9 bases. Germline CDR1 reads WNHNN; CDR2 reads SYGVQD (reference sequence). V shed 0 bases and J 3 bases; nucleotides not matched to a gene: 6. There are 17 residues in the CDR3.

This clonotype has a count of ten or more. CDR3 residues: CAISASGQLGTYNEQFF. CDR3 sequence (DNA): TGTGCCATCAGTGCAAGTGGGCAGCTGGGCACCTACAATGAGCAGTTCTTC. The chain has TRBV10-3 and TRBJ2-1; D is unclear. With 4 bases removed from V and 2 bases from J, the gap between germline ends came to 18 bases. From germline, CDR1 is ENHRY and CDR2 SYGVKD. The CDR3 totals 17 residues.

CDR3: CSVEGVAGTLEAFF. The CDR3 DNA is TGCAGCGTTGAAGGTGTGGCAGGGACCCTTGAAGCTTTCTTT. V gene TRBV29-1 combines with J gene TRBJ1-1, with a possible D match to TRBD1 (5 bases). The CDR3 loop spans 14 amino acids. V lost 1 base and J lost 7, with 16 bases in between. Germline-derived CDR1 and CDR2 are SQVTM and ANQGSEA.

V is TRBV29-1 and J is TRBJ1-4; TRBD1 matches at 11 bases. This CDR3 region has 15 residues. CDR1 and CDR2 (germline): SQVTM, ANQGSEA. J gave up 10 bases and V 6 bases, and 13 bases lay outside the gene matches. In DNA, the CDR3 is TGCAGCGTCCAAACTTTGGGACAGGGGGTCGGAAAACTGTTTTTT. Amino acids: CSVQTLGQGVGKLFF.

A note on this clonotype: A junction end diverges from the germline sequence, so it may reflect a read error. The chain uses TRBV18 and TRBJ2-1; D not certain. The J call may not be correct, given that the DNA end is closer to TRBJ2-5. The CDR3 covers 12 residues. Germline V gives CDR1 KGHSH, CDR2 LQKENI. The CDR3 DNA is TGTGCCAGCCCACCCTCCCAAGAGACCCAGTACTTC. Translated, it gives CASPPSQETQYF.

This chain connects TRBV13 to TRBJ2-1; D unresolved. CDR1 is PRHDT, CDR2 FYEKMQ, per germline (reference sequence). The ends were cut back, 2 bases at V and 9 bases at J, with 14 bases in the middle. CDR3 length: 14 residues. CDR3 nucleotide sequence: TGTGCCAGCAGCTTAAGTCACAGCGTGGGTGAGCAGTTCTTC. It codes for CASSLSHSVGEQFF. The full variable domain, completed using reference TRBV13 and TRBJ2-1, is AAGVIQSPRHLIKEKRETATLKCYPIPRHDTVYWYQQGPGQDPQFLISFYEKMQSDKGSIPDRFSAQQFSDYHSELNMSSLELGDSALYFCASSLSHSVGEQFFGPGTRLTVL.